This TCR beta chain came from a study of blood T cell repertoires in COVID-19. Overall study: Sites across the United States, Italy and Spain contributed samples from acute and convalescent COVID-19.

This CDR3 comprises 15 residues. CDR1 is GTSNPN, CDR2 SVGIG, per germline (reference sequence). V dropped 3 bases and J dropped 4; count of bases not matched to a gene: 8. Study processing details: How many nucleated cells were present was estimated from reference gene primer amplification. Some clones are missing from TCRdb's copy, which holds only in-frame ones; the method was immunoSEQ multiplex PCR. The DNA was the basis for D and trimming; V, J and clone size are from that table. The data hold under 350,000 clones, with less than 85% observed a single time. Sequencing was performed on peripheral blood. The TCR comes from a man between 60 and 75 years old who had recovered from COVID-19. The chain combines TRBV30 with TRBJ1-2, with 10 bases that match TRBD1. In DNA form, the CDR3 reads TGTGCCTGGAGAAGGAGGGGACAGGGGAGCTATGGCTACACCTTC. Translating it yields CAWRRRGQGSYGYTF.